Described below is a single T cell receptor beta chain sequence and its context. Measured with immunoSEQ multiplex PCR; TCRdb has only the in-frame clones, and not every one. The sample includes about 68,000 clones, roughly nine tenths of them seen just once. The sample comes from a study of T cell changes during pregnancy in multiple sclerosis. Germline lookup yields CDR1 SGHNT and CDR2 YENEEA. There are 16 residues in the CDR3. V was shortened by 5 bases and J by 0 bases, with 17 bases between the two germline ends. This chain links TRBV11-3 with TRBJ2-7, with a weak D call TRBD2 (7 bases). The input for sequencing was peripheral blood, taken in the second trimester of pregnancy. The receptor was isolated from a female donor with multiple sclerosis, enrolled in a pregnancy study. CDR3 DNA sequence: TGTGCCAGCAGCCCCGGGGGGCTGGGGCGCTCCTACGAGCAGTACTTC. Translation gives CASSPGGLGRSYEQYF.